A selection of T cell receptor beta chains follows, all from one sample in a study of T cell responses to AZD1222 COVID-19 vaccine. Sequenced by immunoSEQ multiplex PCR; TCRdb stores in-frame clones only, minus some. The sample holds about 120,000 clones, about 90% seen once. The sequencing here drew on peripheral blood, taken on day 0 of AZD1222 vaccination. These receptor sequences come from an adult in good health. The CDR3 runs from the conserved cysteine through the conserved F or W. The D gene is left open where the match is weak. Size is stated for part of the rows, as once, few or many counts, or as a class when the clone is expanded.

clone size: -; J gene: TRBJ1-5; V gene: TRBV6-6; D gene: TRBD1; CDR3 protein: CASSGTGVHNQPQHF; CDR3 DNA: TGTGCCAGCAGTGGGACAGGGGTCCACAATCAGCCCCAGCATTTT
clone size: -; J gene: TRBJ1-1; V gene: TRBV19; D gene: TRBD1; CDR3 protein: CASSPSGGTEAFF; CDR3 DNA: TGTGCCAGTAGTCCATCAGGGGGCACTGAAGCTTTCTTT
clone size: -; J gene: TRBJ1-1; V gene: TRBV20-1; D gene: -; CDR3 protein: CSARAGIEAFF; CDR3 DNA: TGCAGTGCTAGAGCAGGGATTGAAGCTTTCTTT
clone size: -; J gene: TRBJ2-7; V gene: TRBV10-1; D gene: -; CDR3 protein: CASSEPKEPYEQYF; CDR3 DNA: TGCGCCAGCAGTGAGCCTAAGGAGCCTTACGAGCAGTACTTC
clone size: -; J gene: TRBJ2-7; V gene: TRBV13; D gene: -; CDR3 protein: CASSSTGYEQYF; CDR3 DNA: TGTGCCAGCAGCTCAACTGGCTACGAGCAGTACTTC
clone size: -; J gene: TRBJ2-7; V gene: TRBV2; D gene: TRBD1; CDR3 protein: CASSGTGVILVEQYF; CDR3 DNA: TGTGCCAGCAGTGGGACAGGGGTGATTCTGGTCGAGCAGTACTTC
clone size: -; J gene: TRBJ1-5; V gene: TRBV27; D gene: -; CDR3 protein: CASSLLGGDQPQHF; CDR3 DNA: TGTGCCAGCAGTTTATTAGGGGGGGATCAGCCCCAGCATTTT
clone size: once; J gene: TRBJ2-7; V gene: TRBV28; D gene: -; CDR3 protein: CASNRSGYAYEQYF; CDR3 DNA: TGTGCCAGCAACCGCAGCGGGTATGCCTACGAGCAGTACTTC
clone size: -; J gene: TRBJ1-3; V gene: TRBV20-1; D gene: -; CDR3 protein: CSASLVSGNTIYF; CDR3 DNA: TGCAGTGCTAGTTTGGTCTCTGGAAACACCATATATTTT
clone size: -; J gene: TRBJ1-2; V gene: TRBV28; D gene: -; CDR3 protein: CASSFRDVLLGYTF; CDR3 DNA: TGTGCCAGCAGTTTTCGGGACGTATTACTCGGCTACACCTTC
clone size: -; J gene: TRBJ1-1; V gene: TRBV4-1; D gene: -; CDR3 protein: CASRLYGENTEAFF; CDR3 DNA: TGCGCCAGCAGGTTGTATGGGGAAAACACTGAAGCTTTCTTT
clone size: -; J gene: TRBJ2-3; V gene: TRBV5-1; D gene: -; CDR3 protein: CASSFYTDTQYF; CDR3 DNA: TGCGCCAGCAGCTTCTACACAGATACGCAGTATTTT
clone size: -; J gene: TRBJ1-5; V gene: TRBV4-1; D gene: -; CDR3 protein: CASSQSAQKADGRNQPQHF; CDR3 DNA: TGCGCCAGCAGCCAATCGGCGCAAAAAGCGGACGGTCGCAATCAGCCCCAGCATTTT
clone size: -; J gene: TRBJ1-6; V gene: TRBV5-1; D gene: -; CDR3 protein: CASSLGDNSPLHF; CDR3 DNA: TGCGCCAGCAGCTTGGGGGACAACTCACCCCTCCACTTT
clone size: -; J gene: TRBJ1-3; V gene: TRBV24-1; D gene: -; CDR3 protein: CATSDFSPGKGNTIYF; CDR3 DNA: TGTGCCACCAGTGATTTCTCCCCAGGGAAAGGAAACACCATATATTTT
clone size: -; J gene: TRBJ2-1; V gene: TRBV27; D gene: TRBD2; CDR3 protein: CASRQREGYNEQFF; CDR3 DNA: TGTGCCAGCAGACAGAGGGAGGGGTACAATGAGCAGTTCTTC
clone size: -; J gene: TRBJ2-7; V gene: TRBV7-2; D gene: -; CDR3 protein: CASSSRGLEQYF; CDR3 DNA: TGTGCCAGCAGCTCCCGCGGGCTTGAGCAGTACTTC
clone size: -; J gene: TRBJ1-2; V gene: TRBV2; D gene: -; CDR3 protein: CASTLRGDGGYTF; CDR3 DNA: TGTGCCAGCACACTACGGGGGGACGGAGGCTACACCTTC
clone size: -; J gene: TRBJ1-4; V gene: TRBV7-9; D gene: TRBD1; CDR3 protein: CASRPTGGTGKLFF; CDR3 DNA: TGTGCCAGCAGGCCGACAGGGGGCACAGGAAAACTGTTTTTT
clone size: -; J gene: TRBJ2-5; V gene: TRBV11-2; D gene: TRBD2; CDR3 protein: CASSLGVKWPGGKPETQYF; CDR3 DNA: TGTGCCAGCAGCTTAGGCGTTAAGTGGCCGGGGGGGAAACCGGAGACCCAGTACTTC
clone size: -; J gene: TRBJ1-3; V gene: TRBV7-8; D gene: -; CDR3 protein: CASSLALRRTNGNTIYF; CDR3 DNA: TGTGCCAGCAGCTTAGCGCTGAGACGGACTAACGGAAACACCATATATTTT
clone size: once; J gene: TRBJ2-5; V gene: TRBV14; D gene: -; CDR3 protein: CASSQDIRKETQYF; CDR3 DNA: TGTGCCAGCAGCCAAGATATTCGGAAAGAGACCCAGTACTTC
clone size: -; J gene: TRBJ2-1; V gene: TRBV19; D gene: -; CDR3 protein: CASSIARSYNEQFF; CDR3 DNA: TGTGCCAGTAGTATTGCTAGGTCCTACAATGAGCAGTTCTTC
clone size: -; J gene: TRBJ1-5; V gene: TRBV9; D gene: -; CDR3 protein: CASSAPPKTVRYQPQHF; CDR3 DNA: TGTGCCAGCAGCGCCCCTCCGAAGACAGTTAGATACCAGCCCCAGCATTTT
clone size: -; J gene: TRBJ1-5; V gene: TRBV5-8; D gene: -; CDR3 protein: CASGKMGGYEPQHF; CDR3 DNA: TGTGCCAGCGGCAAGATGGGGGGGTACGAGCCCCAGCATTTT
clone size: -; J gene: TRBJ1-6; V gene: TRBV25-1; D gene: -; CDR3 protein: CASSDHLSSYNSPLHF; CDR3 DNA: TGTGCCAGCAGTGATCATCTCAGCTCCTATAATTCACCCCTCCACTTT
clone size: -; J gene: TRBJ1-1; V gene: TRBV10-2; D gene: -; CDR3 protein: CASSDGLNTEAFF; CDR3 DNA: TGCGCCAGCAGTGACGGATTGAACACTGAAGCTTTCTTT
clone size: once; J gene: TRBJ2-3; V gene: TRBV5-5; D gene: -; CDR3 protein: CASSLDPDRLSTDTQYF; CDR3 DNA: TGTGCCAGCAGCTTGGACCCGGACCGATTGAGCACAGATACGCAGTATTTT
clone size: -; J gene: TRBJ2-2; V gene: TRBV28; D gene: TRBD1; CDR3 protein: CASSLVPLTGENTGELFF; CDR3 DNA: TGTGCCAGCAGTTTGGTACCCCTGACAGGGGAAAACACCGGGGAGCTGTTTTTT
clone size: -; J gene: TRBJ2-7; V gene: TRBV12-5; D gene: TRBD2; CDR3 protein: CASGQWGRADFRTEQYF; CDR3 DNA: TGTGCTAGTGGACAATGGGGGAGGGCGGATTTTCGAACCGAGCAGTACTTC
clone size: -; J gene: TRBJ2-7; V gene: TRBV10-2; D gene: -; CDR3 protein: CASSVLAASDEQYF; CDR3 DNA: TGCGCCAGCAGTGTACTAGCCGCTTCCGACGAGCAGTACTTC
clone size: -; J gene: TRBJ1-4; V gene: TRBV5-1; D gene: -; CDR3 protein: CASSPAGEWGEKLFF; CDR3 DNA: TGCGCCAGCAGTCCGGCTGGGGAATGGGGTGAAAAACTGTTTTTT
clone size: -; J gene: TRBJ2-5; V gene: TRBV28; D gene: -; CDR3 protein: CASSLVQVGETQYF; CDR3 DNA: TGTGCCAGCAGTTTGGTCCAGGTTGGGGAGACCCAGTACTTC
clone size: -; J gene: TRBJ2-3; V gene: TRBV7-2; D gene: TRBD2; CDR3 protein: CASSRTGGLAGVRTDTQYF; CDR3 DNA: TGTGCCAGCAGTAGGACCGGGGGACTAGCGGGAGTTAGGACAGATACGCAGTATTTT